The present TCR beta chain was sequenced within a study of Ad26.COV2.S vaccination and SARS-CoV-2 variants. The protocol was immunoSEQ multiplex PCR, while the TCRdb copy is restricted to in-frame clones and leaves out a portion. The repertoire holds around 500,000 clones, with roughly 87% as singletons. The CDR3 is 14 amino acids. Germline values: CDR1 SGDLS, CDR2 YYNGEE. The ends were cut back, 0 bases at V and 5 bases at J, with 11 bases in the middle. Treatment reported: approximately 18 received Ad26.COV2.S at low or high dose, single or two shots; about 5 received placebo; per-sample allocation not given. It was on day 63 after the first vaccine or placebo injection that samples were taken.

The chain joins TRBV9 to TRBJ2-5; weak D call: TRBD2 (7 bases). This specimen was peripheral blood, taken in a trial of Ad26.COV2.S vaccine versus placebo. This receptor was taken from a person between 18 and 65 years old who received the Ad26.COV2.S COVID-19 vaccine or a placebo. CDR3 loop: CASSVAGGGETQYF. CDR3 DNA sequence: TGTGCCAGCAGCGTAGCGGGGGGCGGCGAGACCCAGTACTTC.